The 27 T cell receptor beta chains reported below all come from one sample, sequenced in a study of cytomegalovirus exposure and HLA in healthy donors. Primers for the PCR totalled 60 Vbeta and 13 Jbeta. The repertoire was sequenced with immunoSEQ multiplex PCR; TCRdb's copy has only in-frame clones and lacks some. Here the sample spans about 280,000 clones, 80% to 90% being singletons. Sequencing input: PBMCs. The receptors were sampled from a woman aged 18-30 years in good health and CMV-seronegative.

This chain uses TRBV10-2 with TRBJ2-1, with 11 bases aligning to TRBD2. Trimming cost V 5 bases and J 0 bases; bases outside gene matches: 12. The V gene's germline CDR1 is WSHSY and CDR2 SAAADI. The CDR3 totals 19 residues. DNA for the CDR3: TGCGCCAGCAGTCCAGGGGGTATAGCGGGGGGGAGCTCCTACAATGAGCAGTTCTTC. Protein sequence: CASSPGGIAGGSSYNEQFF.

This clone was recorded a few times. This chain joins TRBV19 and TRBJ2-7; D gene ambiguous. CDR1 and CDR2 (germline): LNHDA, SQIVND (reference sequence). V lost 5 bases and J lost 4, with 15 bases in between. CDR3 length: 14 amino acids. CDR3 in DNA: TGTGCCAGTAGTCTCAAACCCCTCGGGTACGAGCAGTACTTC. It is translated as CASSLKPLGYEQYF. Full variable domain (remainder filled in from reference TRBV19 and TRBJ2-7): DGGITQSPKYLFRKEGQNVTLSCEQNLNHDAMYWYRQDPGQGLRLIYYSQIVNDFQKGDIAEGYSVSREKKESFPLTVTSAQKNPTAFYLCASSLKPLGYEQYFGPGTRLTVT.

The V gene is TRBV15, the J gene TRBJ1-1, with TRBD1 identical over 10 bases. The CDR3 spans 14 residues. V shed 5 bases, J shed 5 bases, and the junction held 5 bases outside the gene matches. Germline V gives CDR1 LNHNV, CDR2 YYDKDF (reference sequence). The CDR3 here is CATSYGQGETEAFF. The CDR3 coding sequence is TGTGCCACCAGCTACGGACAGGGGGAGACTGAAGCTTTCTTT.

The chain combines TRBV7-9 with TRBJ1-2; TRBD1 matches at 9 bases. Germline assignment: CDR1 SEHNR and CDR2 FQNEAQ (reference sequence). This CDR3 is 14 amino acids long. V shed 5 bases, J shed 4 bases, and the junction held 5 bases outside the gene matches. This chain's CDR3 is CASSPGQGTYGYTF. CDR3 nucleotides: TGTGCCAGCAGCCCTGGACAGGGGACCTATGGCTACACCTTC.

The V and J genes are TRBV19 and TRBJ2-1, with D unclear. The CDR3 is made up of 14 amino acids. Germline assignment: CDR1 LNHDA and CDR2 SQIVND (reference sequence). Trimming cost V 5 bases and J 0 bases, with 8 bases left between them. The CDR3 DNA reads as TGTGCCAGTAGTTGGCAGGCCTCCTACAATGAGCAGTTCTTC. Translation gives CASSWQASYNEQFF.

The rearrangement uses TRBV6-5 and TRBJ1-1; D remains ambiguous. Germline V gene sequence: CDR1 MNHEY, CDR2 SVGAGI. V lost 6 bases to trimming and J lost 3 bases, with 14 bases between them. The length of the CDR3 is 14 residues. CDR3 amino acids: CASSLSPPDTEAFF. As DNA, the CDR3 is TGTGCCAGCAGCCTTTCTCCCCCCGACACTGAAGCTTTCTTT.

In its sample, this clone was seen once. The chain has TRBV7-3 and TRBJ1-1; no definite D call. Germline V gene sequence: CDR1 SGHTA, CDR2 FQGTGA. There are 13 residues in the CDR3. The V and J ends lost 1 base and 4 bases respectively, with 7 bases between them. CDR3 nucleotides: TGTGCCAGCAGCTTAAACCCAGGCACTGAAGCTTTCTTT. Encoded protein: CASSLNPGTEAFF.

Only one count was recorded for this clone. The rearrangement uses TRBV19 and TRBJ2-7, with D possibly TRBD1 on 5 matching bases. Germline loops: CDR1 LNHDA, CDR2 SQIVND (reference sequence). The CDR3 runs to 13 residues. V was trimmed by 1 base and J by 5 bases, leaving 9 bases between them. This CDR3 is CASSIGVGDEQYF. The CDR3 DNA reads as TGTGCCAGTAGTATAGGAGTAGGGGACGAGCAGTACTTC. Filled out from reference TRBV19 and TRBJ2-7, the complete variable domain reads DGGITQSPKYLFRKEGQNVTLSCEQNLNHDAMYWYRQDPGQGLRLIYYSQIVNDFQKGDIAEGYSVSREKKESFPLTVTSAQKNPTAFYLCASSIGVGDEQYFGPGTRLTVT.

CDR3 protein: CASSTFPGWGPNSNEKLFF. The CDR3 DNA is TGTGCCAGCAGCACGTTCCCAGGATGGGGCCCAAACTCTAATGAAAAACTGTTTTTT. This chain uses TRBV5-6 with TRBJ1-4, with a possible D match to TRBD1 (5 bases). Per germline, CDR1 SGHDT and CDR2 YYEEEE. The V gene lost 4 bases and the J gene lost 3 bases, with 25 bases spanning the gap. The CDR3 runs to 19 residues. The variable domain in full, completed from reference TRBV5-6 and TRBJ1-4, reads DAGVTQSPTHLIKTRGQQVTLRCSPKSGHDTVSWYQQALGQGPQFIFQYYEEEERQRGNFPDRFSGHQFPNYSSELNVNALLLGDSALYLCASSTFPGWGPNSNEKLFFGSGTQLSVL.

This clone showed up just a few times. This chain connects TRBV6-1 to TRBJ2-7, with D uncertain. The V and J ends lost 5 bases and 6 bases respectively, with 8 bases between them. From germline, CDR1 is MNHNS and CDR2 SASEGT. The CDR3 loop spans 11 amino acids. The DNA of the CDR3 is TGTGCCAGCAGTAACAGCCCCGAGCAGTACTTC. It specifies CASSNSPEQYF.

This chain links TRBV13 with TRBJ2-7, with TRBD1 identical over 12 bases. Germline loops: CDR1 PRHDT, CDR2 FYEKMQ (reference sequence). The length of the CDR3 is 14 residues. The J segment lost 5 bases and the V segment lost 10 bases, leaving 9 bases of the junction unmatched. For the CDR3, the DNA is TGTGCCACCGCCGGGACAGGGGGCTACCACGAGCAGTACTTC. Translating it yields CATAGTGGYHEQYF.

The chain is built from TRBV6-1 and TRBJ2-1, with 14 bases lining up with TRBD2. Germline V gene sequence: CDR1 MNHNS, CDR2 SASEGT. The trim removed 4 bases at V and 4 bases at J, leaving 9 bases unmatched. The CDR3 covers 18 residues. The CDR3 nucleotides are TGTGCCAGCAGTGTAAGGGGACTAGCGGGGGAGCTGTACAATGAGCAGTTCTTC. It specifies CASSVRGLAGELYNEQFF.

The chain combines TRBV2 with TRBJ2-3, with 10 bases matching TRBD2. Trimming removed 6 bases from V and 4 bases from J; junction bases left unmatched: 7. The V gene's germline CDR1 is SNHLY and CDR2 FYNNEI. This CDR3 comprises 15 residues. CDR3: CASRPSGGEADTQYF. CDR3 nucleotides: TGTGCCAGCAGGCCTAGCGGGGGAGAGGCAGATACGCAGTATTTT.

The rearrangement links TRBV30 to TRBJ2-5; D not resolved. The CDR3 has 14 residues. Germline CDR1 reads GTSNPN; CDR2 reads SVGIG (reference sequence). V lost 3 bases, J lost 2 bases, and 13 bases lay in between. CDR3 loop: CAWRPPGPQETQYF. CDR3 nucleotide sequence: TGTGCCTGGAGACCCCCGGGTCCACAAGAGACCCAGTACTTC.

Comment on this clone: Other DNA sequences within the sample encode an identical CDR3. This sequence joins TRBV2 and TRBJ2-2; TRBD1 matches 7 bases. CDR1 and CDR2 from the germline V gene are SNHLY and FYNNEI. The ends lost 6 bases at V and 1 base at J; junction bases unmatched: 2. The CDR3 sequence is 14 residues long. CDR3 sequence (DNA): TGTGCCAGCAGGGGGACAGTGAACACCGGGGAGCTGTTTTTT. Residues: CASRGTVNTGELFF.

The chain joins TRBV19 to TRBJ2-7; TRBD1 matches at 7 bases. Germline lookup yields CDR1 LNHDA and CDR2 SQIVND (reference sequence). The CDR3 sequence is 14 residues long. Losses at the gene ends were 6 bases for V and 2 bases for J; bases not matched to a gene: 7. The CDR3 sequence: CASSSGGSTYEQYF. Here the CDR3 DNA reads TGTGCCAGTAGCTCAGGGGGTTCTACCTACGAGCAGTACTTC. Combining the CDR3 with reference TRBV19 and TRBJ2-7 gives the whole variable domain DGGITQSPKYLFRKEGQNVTLSCEQNLNHDAMYWYRQDPGQGLRLIYYSQIVNDFQKGDIAEGYSVSREKKESFPLTVTSAQKNPTAFYLCASSSGGSTYEQYFGPGTRLTVT.

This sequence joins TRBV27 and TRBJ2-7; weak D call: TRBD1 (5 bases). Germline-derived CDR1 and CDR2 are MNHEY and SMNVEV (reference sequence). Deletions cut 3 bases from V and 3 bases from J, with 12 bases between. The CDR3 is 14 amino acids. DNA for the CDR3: TGTGCCAGCAGTTTTCTTCCGCAGGGCTACGAGCAGTACTTC. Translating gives CASSFLPQGYEQYF.

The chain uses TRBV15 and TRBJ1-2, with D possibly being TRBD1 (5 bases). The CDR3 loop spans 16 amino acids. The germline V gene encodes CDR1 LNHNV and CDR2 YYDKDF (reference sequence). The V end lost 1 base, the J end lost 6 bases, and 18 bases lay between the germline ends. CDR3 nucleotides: TGTGCCACCAGCAGAGGTGGTCAGTTGCGCAGGGATGGCTACACCTTC. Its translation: CATSRGGQLRRDGYTF.

CDR3 amino acids: CASMQGATEAFF. The CDR3 nucleotides read TGTGCCAGCATGCAGGGGGCCACTGAAGCTTTCTTT. The chain uses TRBV27 and TRBJ1-1; 8 bases are shared with TRBD1. With V trimmed by 7 bases and J by 4 bases, 2 bases remained unmatched. The CDR3 consists of 12 residues. Germline lookup yields CDR1 MNHEY and CDR2 SMNVEV (reference sequence).

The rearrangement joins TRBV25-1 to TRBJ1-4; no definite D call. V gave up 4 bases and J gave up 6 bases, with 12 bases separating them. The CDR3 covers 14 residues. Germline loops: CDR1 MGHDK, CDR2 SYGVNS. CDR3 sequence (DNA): TGTGCCAGCAGTGTAGATGGTGCTGATGAAAAACTGTTTTTT. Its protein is CASSVDGADEKLFF.

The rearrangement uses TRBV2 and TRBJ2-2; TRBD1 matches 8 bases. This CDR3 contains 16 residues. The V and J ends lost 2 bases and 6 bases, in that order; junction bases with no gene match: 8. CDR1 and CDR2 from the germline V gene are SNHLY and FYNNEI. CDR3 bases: TGTGCCAGCAGTGAATGGGCAGGGGGCGGGTCCGGGGAGCTGTTTTTT. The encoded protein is CASSEWAGGGSGELFF. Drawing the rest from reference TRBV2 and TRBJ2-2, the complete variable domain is EPEVTQTPSHQVTQMGQEVILRCVPISNHLYFYWYRQILGQKVEFLVSFYNNEISEKSEIFDDQFSVERPDGSNFTLKIRSTKLEDSAMYFCASSEWAGGGSGELFFGEGSRLTVL.

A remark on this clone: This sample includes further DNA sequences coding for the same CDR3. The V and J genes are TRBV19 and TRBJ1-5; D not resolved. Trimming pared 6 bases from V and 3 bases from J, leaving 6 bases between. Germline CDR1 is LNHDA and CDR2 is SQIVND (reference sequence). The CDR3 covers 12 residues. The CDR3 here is CASRLSNQPQHF. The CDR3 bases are TGTGCCAGTAGACTCTCCAATCAGCCCCAGCATTTT.

The CDR3, as DNA: TGTGCCAGCAGCCTACAGGTATATAATTCACCCCTCCACTTT. Translating it yields CASSLQVYNSPLHF. The V gene is TRBV9, the J gene TRBJ1-6, with D tentatively TRBD1 (5 bases). Trimming cost V 4 bases and J 4 bases, with 9 bases left between them. Germline values: CDR1 SGDLS, CDR2 YYNGEE. CDR3 size: 14 residues.

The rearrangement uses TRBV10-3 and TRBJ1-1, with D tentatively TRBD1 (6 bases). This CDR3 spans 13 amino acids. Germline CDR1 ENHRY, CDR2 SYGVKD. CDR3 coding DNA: TGTGCGGCCGGAGGGGGGGCGAACACTGAAGCTTTCTTT. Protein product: CAAGGGANTEAFF.

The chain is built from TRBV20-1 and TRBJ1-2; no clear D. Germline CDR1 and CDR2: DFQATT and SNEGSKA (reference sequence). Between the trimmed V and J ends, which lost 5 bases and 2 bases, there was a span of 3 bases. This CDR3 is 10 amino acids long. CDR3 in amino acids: CSAPNYGYTF. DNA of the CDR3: TGCAGTGCTCCGAACTATGGCTACACCTTC.

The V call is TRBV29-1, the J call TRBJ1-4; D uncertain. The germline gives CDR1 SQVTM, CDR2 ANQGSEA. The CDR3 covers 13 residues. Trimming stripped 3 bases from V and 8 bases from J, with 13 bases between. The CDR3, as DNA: TGCAGCGTTGATGCGGGATCCGGCGAAAAACTGTTTTTT. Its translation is CSVDAGSGEKLFF.

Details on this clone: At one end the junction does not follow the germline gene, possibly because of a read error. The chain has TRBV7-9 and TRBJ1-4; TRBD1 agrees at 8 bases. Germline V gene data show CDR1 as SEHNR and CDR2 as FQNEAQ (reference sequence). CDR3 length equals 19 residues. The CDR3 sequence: CSSSLGGQGFGLGDEKLFF. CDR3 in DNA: TGTTCCAGCAGCTTAGGAGGACAGGGTTTTGGTTTAGGAGATGAAAAACTGTTTTTT.